These T cell receptor beta chains were read from a single sample in a study of shared clonotypes between healthy human individuals. Here immunoSEQ multiplex PCR was the method, and the copy in TCRdb shows in-frame clones only, minus some. The repertoire holds 2 million to 2.5 million clones, with roughly 91% as singletons. Sequenced sample: naive CD8+ T cells from PBMCs. Source of these receptors: a man aged 18 to 35 in good health. Some clones in this sample may be carry-over from other donors' samples. Each CDR3 is given with its conserved first and last residue. A D gene is named only where the DNA matches it firmly. The size entry is marked missing in some rows and otherwise reads once, few, many or a size class.

j_gene	v_gene	abundance	len	d_gene	CDR3nt	CDR3aa
TRBJ1-1	TRBV27	few	11	-	TGTGCCAGCATTGGCGGGGCTGAAGCTTTCTTT	CASIGGAEAFF
TRBJ1-1	TRBV2	few	15	TRBD1	TGTGCCAGCAGTCAAGGACAGGGGGCGGGCACTGAAGCTTTCTTT	CASSQGQGAGTEAFF
TRBJ2-1	TRBV19	-	15	TRBD2	TGTGCCAGTAGTGAAAGCGGGAGCTCCTACAATGAGCAGTTCTTC	CASSESGSSYNEQFF
TRBJ2-1	TRBV5-6	-	16	-	TGTGCCAGCAGCTTGGGTGGGCCGGTCGCTGTCGATGAGCAGTTCTTC	CASSLGGPVAVDEQFF
TRBJ1-1	TRBV4-2	few	14	-	TGTGCCAGCAGCCAAGAAGCGGTAAACACTGAAGCTTTCTTT	CASSQEAVNTEAFF
TRBJ2-1	TRBV27	-	15	-	TGTGCCAGCAGCGCCGGACTACCTACCTACAATGAGCAGTTCTTC	CASSAGLPTYNEQFF
TRBJ2-5	TRBV28	-	16	-	TGTGCCAGCTGTTGCCCATCGACAGGGAGGGGAGAGACCCAGTACTTC	CASCCPSTGRGETQYF
TRBJ2-1	TRBV11-1	once	13	-	TGTGCCAGCAGCTGGGGTCGAGGCAATGAGCAGTTCTTC	CASSWGRGNEQFF
TRBJ1-1	TRBV9	-	14	-	TGTGCCAGCAGCGTAACGGGGGCGAACACTGAAGCTTTCTTT	CASSVTGANTEAFF
TRBJ2-7	TRBV10-1	few	12	-	TGCGCCAGCAGTGGGGACTCCTACGAGCAGTACTTC	CASSGDSYEQYF
TRBJ2-1	TRBV28	-	18	TRBD2	TGTGCCAGCAATCCGGGACTAGCGGGATCTAACTTCTACAATGAGCAGTTCTTC	CASNPGLAGSNFYNEQFF
TRBJ1-4	TRBV10-3	-	16	-	TGTGCCACCAAGTGGGGGACCGGGACCCGGAATGAAAAACTGTTTTTT	CATKWGTGTRNEKLFF
TRBJ1-4	TRBV9	-	15	-	TGTGCCAGCAGCGGCGAGGAGGGTCGGGGTGAAAAACTGTTTTTT	CASSGEEGRGEKLFF
TRBJ1-2	TRBV4-2	-	12	-	TGTGCCAGCAGCCAAGATGCTCTCGGCTACACCTTC	CASSQDALGYTF
TRBJ2-7	TRBV7-9	-	14	-	TGTGCCAGCAGCCCTCTAGTCGGCTCCTACGAGCAGTACTTC	CASSPLVGSYEQYF
TRBJ2-6	TRBV6-1	-	15	-	TGTGCCAGCAGCAATTTTGGGGCTGGGGCCAACGTCCTGACTTTC	CASSNFGAGANVLTF
TRBJ1-1	TRBV7-8	-	17	-	TGTGCCAGCAGCTTAGAGGGGGACCTTCTCGCCCCCACTGAAGCTTTCTTT	CASSLEGDLLAPTEAFF
TRBJ2-2	TRBV11-2	once	15	TRBD1	TGTGCCAGCAGCTTGGGACAGGGGGCGACCGGGGAGCTGTTTTTT	CASSLGQGATGELFF
TRBJ2-1	TRBV9	-	19	TRBD2	TGTGCCAGCAGCGTAGATCCCATAGAAAGCGGGGGGAACTACAATGAGCAGTTCTTC	CASSVDPIESGGNYNEQFF
TRBJ2-4	TRBV28	once	16	TRBD1	TGTGCCAGCAGTTACGACAGGGGGCTAGCCAAAAACATTCAGTACTTC	CASSYDRGLAKNIQYF
TRBJ2-1	TRBV5-1	once	17	-	TGCGCCAGCAGCTTGGCCTCCAGGGCCGGCTCCTACAATGAGCAGTTCTTC	CASSLASRAGSYNEQFF
TRBJ2-4	TRBV28	-	17	TRBD1	TGTGCCAGCAGTTTAAGGTTGGCCTTACAGGGGTCGGACATTCAGTACTTC	CASSLRLALQGSDIQYF
TRBJ2-5	TRBV13	-	14	-	TGTGCCAGCAGCCCCCCGGGCCTCAGGGAGACCCAGTACTTC	CASSPPGLRETQYF
TRBJ2-5	TRBV27	once	15	-	TGTGCCAGCAGCCAGGGGACACTGTACCAAGAGACCCAGTACTTC	CASSQGTLYQETQYF
TRBJ2-5	TRBV6-1	-	16	TRBD2	TGTGCCAGCAGTGAAGAAGCTTGGCTCGGGAGGAAGACCCAGTACTTC	CASSEEAWLGRKTQYF
TRBJ2-7	TRBV18	-	17	TRBD2	TGTGCCAGCTCACCCACCCCGCTAGCGGGAGATGAGAACGGGCAGTACTTC	CASSPTPLAGDENGQYF
TRBJ2-1	TRBV14	-	21	TRBD2	TGTGCCAGCAGCCCGGAAACGGGACTAGCGGGAGATAGGGACTACTACAATGAGCAGTTCTTC	CASSPETGLAGDRDYYNEQFF
TRBJ2-3	TRBV11-2	-	15	TRBD1	TGTGCCAGCAGCCGGGACAGGTGGGGAACAGATACGCAGTATTTT	CASSRDRWGTDTQYF
TRBJ1-2	TRBV7-9	-	16	TRBD1	TGTGCCAGCAGCCCGAAGCCATGGGACAGGGACTATGGCTACACCTTC	CASSPKPWDRDYGYTF
TRBJ2-7	TRBV5-6	-	16	TRBD1	TGTGCCAGCAGCTTCCCCTCGGGGACAGGGTACTACGAGCAGTACTTC	CASSFPSGTGYYEQYF
TRBJ1-2	TRBV27	-	16	TRBD1	TGTGCCAGCAGCCCCCACCTCGGACAGGGAAACTATGGCTACACCTTC	CASSPHLGQGNYGYTF
TRBJ2-3	TRBV27	-	15	TRBD1	TGTGCCAGCAGTTTAGACAGGGGCAGTTCAGATACGCAGTATTTT	CASSLDRGSSDTQYF
TRBJ1-2	TRBV5-4	-	14	TRBD1	TGTGCCAGCAGCTTGACTGGGACAGGGGAAGTATACACCTTC	CASSLTGTGEVYTF
TRBJ2-5	TRBV7-2	-	17	TRBD2	TGTGCCAGCAGCCAAACTATATGGGGGGGTCGGTTCGAGACCCAGTACTTC	CASSQTIWGGRFETQYF
TRBJ1-6	TRBV5-5	-	14	-	TGTGCCAGCAGCCCGGGGAGCCTAAATTCACCCCTCCACTTT	CASSPGSLNSPLHF
TRBJ2-5	TRBV9	once	14	TRBD2	TGTGCCAGCAGCCCGGGACTATTCCAAGAGACCCAGTACTTC	CASSPGLFQETQYF
TRBJ2-4	TRBV27	once	13	-	TGTGCCATCAAAGACAGACTCAAAAACATTCAGTACTTC	CAIKDRLKNIQYF
TRBJ1-1	TRBV7-8	-	15	TRBD1	TGTGCCAGCAGCTTGGGGACAGGGGTGAACACTGAAGCTTTCTTT	CASSLGTGVNTEAFF
TRBJ2-3	TRBV29-1	-	13	-	TGCAGCGTTGAGTCCGTTTCCGCAGATACGCAGTATTTT	CSVESVSADTQYF
TRBJ2-7	TRBV13	-	15	-	TGTGCCAGCAGCTTAGACGGGGGAGGCTCCTACGAGCAGTACTTC	CASSLDGGGSYEQYF
TRBJ2-1	TRBV5-4	-	13	-	TGTGCCAGCAGCTTGGGCCAGTACAATGAGCAGTTCTTC	CASSLGQYNEQFF
TRBJ2-1	TRBV11-2	once	16	TRBD2	TGTGCCAGCAGCTTAGGGACTAGCGGACGCTACAATGAGCAGTTCTTC	CASSLGTSGRYNEQFF